Given below is one T cell receptor beta chain in context. It was by 5'RACE with 10-nucleotide random UMIs that the cDNA was made. TCRdb re-derived calls from the 5' RACE reads in MiXCR, one entry per CDR3 protein. The table lists around 18,000 distinct CDR3 sequences, roughly a quarter of them singletons. These data originate in a study of neurological immune-mediated disorders. Specimen: PBMCs. The origin of this receptor is a man aged 50 or older with HTLV-1-associated myelopathy (HAM/TSP).

The CDR3 region is CASSSWRTGRTGELFF. The CDR3 DNA is TGTGCCAGCAGCTCTTGGCGTACAGGGCGGACCGGGGAGCTGTTTTTT. The chain combines TRBV5-6 with TRBJ2-2; D may be TRBD1 (6 bases). There are 16 residues in the CDR3. V was shortened by 3 bases and J by 5 bases, with 17 bases between the two germline ends. Germline-derived CDR1 and CDR2 are SGHDT and YYEEEE.